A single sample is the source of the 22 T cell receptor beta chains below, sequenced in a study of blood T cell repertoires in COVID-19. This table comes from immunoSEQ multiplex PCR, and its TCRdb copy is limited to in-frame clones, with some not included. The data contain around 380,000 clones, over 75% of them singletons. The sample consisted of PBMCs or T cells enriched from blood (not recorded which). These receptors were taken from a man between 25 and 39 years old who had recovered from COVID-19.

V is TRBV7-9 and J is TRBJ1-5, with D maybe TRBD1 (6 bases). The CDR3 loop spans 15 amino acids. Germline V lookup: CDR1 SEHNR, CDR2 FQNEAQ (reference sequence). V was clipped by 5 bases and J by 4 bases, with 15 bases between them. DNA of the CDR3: TGTGCCAGCAGCCTGACCGGACAGTCAAATCAGCCCCAGCATTTT. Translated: CASSLTGQSNQPQHF.

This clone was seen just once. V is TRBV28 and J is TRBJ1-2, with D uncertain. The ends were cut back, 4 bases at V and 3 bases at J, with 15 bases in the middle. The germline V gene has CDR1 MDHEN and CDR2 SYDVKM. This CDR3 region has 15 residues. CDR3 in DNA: TGTGCCAGCAGTTCGACCGGGGAGCATGACTATGGCTACACCTTC. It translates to CASSSTGEHDYGYTF.

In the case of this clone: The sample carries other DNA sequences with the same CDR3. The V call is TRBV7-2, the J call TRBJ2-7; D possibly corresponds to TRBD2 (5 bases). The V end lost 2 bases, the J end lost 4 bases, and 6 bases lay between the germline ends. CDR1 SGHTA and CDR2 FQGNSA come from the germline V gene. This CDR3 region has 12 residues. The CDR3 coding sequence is TGTGCCAGCAGCTTAACGGGATACGAGCAGTACTTC. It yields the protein CASSLTGYEQYF.

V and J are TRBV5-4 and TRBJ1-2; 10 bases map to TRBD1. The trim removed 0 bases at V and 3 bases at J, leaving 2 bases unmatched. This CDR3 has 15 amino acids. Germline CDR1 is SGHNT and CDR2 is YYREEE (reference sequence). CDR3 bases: TGTGCCAGCAGCTTGGAGGGACAGGGGTACTATGGCTACACCTTC. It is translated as CASSLEGQGYYGYTF.

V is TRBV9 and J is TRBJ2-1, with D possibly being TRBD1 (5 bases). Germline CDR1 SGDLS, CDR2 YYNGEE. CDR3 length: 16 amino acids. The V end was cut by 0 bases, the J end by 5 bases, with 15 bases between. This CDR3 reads CASSVALTDLNNEQFF. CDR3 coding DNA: TGTGCCAGCAGCGTAGCGTTGACAGACCTCAACAATGAGCAGTTCTTC.

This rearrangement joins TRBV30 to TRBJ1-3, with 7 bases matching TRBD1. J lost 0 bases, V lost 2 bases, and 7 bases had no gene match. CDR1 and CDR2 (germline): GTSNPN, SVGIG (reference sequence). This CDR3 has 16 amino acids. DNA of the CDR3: TGTGCCTGGAGTAGGGGGGCAGGGGGCTCTGGAAACACCATATATTTT. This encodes CAWSRGAGGSGNTIYF.

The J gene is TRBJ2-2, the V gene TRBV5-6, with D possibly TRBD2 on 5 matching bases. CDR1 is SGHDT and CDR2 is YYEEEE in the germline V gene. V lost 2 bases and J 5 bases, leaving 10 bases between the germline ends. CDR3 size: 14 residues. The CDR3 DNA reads TGTGCCAGCAGCTTCACTAGATTTACCGGGGAGCTGTTTTTT. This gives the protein CASSFTRFTGELFF. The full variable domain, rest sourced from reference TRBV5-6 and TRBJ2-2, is DAGVTQSPTHLIKTRGQQVTLRCSPKSGHDTVSWYQQALGQGPQFIFQYYEEEERQRGNFPDRFSGHQFPNYSSELNVNALLLGDSALYLCASSFTRFTGELFFGEGSRLTVL.

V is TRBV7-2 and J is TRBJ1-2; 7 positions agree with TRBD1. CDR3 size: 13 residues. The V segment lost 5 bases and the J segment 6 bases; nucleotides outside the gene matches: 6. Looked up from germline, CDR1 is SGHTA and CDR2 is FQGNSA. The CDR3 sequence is CASSTRQGHGYTF. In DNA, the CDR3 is TGTGCCAGCAGCACTCGACAGGGTCATGGCTACACCTTC.

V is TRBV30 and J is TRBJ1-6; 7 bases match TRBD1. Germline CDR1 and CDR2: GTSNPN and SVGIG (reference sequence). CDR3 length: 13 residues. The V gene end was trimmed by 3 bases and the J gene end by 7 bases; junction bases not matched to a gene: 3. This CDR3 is CAWRTGSNSPLHF. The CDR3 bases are TGTGCCTGGAGGACAGGGAGCAATTCACCCCTCCACTTT.

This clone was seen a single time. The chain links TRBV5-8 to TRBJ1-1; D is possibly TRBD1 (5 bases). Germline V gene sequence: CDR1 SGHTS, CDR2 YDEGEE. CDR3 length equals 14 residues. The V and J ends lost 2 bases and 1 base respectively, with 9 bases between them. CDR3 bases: TGTGCCAGCAGCTTACTGGACACGAACACTGAAGCTTTCTTT. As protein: CASSLLDTNTEAFF.

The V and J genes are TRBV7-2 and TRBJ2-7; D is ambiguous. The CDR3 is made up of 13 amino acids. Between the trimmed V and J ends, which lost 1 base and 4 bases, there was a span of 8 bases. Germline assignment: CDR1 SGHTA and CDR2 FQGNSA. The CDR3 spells CASSLVPKYEQYF. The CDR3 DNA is TGTGCCAGCAGCTTAGTTCCTAAGTACGAGCAGTACTTC. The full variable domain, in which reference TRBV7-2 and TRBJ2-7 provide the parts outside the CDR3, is GAGVSQSPSNKVTEKGKDVELRCDPISGHTALYWYRQSLGQGLEFLIYFQGNSAPDKSGLPSDRFSAERTGGSVSTLTIQRTQQEDSAVYLCASSLVPKYEQYFGPGTRLTVT.

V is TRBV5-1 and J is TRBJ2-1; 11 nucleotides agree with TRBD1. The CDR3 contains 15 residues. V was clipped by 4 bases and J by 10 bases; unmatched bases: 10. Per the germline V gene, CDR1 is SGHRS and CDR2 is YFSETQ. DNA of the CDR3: TGCGCCAGCAGCCCGGGACAGGGGGTATCACGGGAGCAGTTCTTC. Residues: CASSPGQGVSREQFF.

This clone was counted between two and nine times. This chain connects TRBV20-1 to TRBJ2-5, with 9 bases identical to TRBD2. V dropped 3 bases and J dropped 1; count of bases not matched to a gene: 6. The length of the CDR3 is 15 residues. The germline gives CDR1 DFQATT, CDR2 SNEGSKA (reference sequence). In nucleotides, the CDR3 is TGCAGTGCTAGTGGCGGGGGGGCACTCCAAGAGACCCAGTACTTC. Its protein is CSASGGGALQETQYF.

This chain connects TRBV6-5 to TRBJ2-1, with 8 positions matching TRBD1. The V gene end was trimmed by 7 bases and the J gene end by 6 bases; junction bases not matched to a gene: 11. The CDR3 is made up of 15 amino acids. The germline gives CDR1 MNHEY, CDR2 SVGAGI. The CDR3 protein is CASTQGQAPGNEQFF. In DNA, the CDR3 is TGTGCCAGCACCCAGGGACAGGCTCCGGGCAATGAGCAGTTCTTC.

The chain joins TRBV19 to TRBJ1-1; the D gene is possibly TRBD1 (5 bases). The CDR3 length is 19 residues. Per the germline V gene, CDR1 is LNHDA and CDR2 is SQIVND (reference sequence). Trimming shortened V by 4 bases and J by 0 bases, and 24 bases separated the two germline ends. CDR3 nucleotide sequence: TGTGCCAGTAGTACGACCCGCCGACAGCTTAGAAATCTGAACACTGAAGCTTTCTTT. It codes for CASSTTRRQLRNLNTEAFF. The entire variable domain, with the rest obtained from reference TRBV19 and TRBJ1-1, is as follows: DGGITQSPKYLFRKEGQNVTLSCEQNLNHDAMYWYRQDPGQGLRLIYYSQIVNDFQKGDIAEGYSVSREKKESFPLTVTSAQKNPTAFYLCASSTTRRQLRNLNTEAFFGQGTRLTVV.

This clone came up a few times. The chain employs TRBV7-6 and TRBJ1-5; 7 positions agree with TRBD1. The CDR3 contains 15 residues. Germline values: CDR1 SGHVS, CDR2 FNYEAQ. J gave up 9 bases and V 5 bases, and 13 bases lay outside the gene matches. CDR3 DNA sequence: TGTGCCAGCAGCGCCGGACAGGCCGATCTCCCGCCCCAGCATTTT. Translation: CASSAGQADLPPQHF.

The CDR3 spells CASSLGQGEGETQYF. CDR3 nucleotides: TGCGCCAGCAGCTTGGGACAGGGTGAGGGAGAGACCCAGTACTTC. This sequence joins TRBV5-1 and TRBJ2-5; 7 positions agree with TRBD1. Germline trimming cut 0 bases from V and 4 bases from J; bases unmatched to any gene: 6. This CDR3 comprises 15 residues. Germline values: CDR1 SGHRS, CDR2 YFSETQ.

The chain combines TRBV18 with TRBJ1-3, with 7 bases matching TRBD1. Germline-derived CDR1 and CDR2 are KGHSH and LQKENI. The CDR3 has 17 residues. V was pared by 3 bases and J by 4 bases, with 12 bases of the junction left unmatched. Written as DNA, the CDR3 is TGTGCCAGCTCACCCTACCGACAGGGAATCTCCGGAAACACCATATATTTT. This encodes CASSPYRQGISGNTIYF.

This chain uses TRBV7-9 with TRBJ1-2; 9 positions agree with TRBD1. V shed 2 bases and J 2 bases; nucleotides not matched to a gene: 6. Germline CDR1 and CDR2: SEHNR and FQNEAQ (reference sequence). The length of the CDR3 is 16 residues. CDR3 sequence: CASSLPGQGRNYGYTF. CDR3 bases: TGTGCCAGCAGCTTACCGGGACAGGGAAGAAACTATGGCTACACCTTC.

CDR3: CASSFQGANEKLFF. The CDR3 DNA reads as TGTGCCAGCAGCTTTCAGGGGGCAAATGAAAAACTGTTTTTT. The chain uses TRBV7-2 and TRBJ1-4; 8 nucleotides match TRBD1. Germline loops: CDR1 SGHTA, CDR2 FQGNSA. The CDR3 totals 14 residues. V lost 3 bases to trimming and J lost 5 bases; unmatched junction nucleotides: 2.

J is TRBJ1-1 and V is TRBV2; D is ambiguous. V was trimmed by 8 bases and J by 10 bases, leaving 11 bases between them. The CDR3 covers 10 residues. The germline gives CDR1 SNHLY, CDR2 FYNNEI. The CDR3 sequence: CASGFPSAFF. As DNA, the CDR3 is TGTGCCAGCGGCTTCCCTTCAGCTTTCTTT.

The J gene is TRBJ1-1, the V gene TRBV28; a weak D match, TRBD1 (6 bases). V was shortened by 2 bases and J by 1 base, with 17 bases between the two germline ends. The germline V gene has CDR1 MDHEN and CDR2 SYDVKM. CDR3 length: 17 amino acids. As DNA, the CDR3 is TGTGCCAGCAGTTTAACCCCTTCAGGGGCTAAGAACACTGAAGCTTTCTTT. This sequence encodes CASSLTPSGAKNTEAFF.